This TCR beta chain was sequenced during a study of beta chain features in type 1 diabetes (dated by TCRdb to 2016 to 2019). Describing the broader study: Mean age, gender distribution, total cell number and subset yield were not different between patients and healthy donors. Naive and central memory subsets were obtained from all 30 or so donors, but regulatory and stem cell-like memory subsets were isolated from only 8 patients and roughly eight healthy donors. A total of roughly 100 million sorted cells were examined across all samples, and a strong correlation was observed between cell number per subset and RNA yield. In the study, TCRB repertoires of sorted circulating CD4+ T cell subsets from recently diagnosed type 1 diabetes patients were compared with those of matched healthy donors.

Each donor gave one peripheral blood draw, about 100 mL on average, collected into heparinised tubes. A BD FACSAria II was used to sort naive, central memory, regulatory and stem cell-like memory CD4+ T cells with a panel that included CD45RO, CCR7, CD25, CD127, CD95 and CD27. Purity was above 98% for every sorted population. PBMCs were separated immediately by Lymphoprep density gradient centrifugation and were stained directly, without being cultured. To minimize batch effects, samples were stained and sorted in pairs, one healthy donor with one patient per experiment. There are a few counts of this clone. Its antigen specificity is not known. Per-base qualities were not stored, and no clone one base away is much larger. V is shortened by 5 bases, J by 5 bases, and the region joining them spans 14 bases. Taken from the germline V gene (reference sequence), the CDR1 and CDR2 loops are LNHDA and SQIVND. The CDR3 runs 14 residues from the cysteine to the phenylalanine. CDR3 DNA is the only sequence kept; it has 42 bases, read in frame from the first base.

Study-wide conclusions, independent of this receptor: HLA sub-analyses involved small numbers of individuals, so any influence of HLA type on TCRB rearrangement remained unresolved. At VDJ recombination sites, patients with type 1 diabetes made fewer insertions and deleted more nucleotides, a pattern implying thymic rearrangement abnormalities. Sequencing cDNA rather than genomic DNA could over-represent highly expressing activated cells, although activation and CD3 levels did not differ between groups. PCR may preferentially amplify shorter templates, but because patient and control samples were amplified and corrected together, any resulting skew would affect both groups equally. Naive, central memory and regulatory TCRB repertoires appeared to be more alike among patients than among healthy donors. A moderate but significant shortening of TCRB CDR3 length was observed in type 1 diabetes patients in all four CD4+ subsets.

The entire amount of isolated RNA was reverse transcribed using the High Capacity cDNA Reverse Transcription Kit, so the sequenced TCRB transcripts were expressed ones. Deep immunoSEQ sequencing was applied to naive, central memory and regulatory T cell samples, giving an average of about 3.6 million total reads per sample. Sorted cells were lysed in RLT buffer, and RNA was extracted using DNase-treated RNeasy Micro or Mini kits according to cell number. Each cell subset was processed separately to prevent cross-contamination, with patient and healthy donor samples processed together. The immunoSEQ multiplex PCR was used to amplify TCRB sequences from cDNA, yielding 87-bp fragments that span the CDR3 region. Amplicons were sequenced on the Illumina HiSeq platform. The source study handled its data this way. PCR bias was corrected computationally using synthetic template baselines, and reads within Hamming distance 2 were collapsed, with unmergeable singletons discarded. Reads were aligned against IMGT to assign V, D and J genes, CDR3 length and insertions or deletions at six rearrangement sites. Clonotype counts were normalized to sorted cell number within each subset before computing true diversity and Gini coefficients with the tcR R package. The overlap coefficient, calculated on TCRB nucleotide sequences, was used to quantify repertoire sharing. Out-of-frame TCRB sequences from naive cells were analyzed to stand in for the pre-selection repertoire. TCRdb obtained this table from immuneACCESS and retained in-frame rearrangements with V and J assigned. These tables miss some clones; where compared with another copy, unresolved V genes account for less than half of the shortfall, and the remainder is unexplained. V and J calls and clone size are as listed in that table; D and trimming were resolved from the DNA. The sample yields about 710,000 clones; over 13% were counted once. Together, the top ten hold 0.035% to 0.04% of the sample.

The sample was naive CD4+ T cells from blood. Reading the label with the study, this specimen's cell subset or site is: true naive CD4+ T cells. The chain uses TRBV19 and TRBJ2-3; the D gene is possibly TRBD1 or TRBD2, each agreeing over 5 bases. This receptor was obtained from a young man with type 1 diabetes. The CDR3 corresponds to CASSPHGTKDTQYF. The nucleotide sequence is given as TGTGCCAGTAGTCCCCACGGGACGAAAGATACGCAGTATTTT.